Included here is one TCR beta chain sequence, with context. This entry is derived from a study of blood T cell repertoires in COVID-19. TCRdb keeps only in-frame clones here, not all; method: immunoSEQ multiplex PCR. Among about 330,000 clones, approximately 88% were seen once, and the ten largest hold roughly 8.9%. The sequence came from a man younger than 40 with COVID-19, enrolled during active disease. The sequenced sample was peripheral blood.

The CDR3 bases are TGTGCCAGTAGTGAACAGGGGGCCAACTATGGCTACACCTTC. Translation gives CASSEQGANYGYTF. This chain connects TRBV19 to TRBJ1-2, with 9 positions matching TRBD1. This CDR3 has 14 amino acids. CDR1 and CDR2 from the germline V gene are LNHDA and SQIVND (reference sequence). The V segment lost 5 bases and the J segment 2 bases; nucleotides outside the gene matches: 3.